The rows below give T cell receptor beta chains drawn from one sample of a study of blood T cell repertoires in COVID-19. Using immunoSEQ multiplex PCR, the repertoire was profiled, and TCRdb retains in-frame clones only, with some absent. The sample holds fewer than 350,000 clones, roughly 90% seen once. Sequenced: PBMCs or T cells enriched from blood (not recorded which). These receptors were obtained from a woman aged 18-35 years with acute COVID-19. The CDR3 runs from the conserved cysteine through the conserved F or W. Fields, in order: CDR3 length, clone size, D gene, V gene, J gene, CDR3 protein, CDR3 DNA. The D gene is left open where the match is weak. Clone size, where shown, is once, few, many, or a class for clones that have expanded.

length: 17; size: -; D: -; V: TRBV28; J: TRBJ2-3; CDR3: CASSLSRQGGFTDTQYF; DNA: TGTGCCAGCAGTTTATCGCGGCAGGGAGGATTCACAGATACGCAGTATTTT
length: 14; size: -; D: TRBD1; V: TRBV14; J: TRBJ2-7; CDR3: CASSGYRGKDEQYF; DNA: TGTGCCAGCAGCGGATACAGGGGAAAGGACGAGCAGTACTTC
length: 13; size: -; D: -; V: TRBV28; J: TRBJ2-3; CDR3: CASSSGGTDTQYF; DNA: TGTGCCAGCTCTTCAGGGGGCACAGATACGCAGTATTTT
length: 14; size: -; D: -; V: TRBV10-3; J: TRBJ1-1; CDR3: CAISAAGRNTEAFF; DNA: TGTGCCATCAGTGCGGCAGGTAGAAACACTGAAGCTTTCTTT
length: 14; size: once; D: -; V: TRBV5-1; J: TRBJ1-1; CDR3: CASSAQVTNTEAFF; DNA: TGCGCCAGCAGCGCACAGGTTACGAACACTGAAGCTTTCTTT
length: 12; size: -; D: TRBD1; V: TRBV19; J: TRBJ2-7; CDR3: CASRGQLYEQYF; DNA: TGTGCCAGTAGGGGACAGCTTTACGAGCAGTACTTC
length: 16; size: -; D: TRBD2; V: TRBV5-1; J: TRBJ2-3; CDR3: CASSPGVAGSTDTQYF; DNA: TGCGCCAGCAGCCCTGGAGTAGCGGGGAGCACAGATACGCAGTATTTT
length: 10; size: -; D: -; V: TRBV28; J: TRBJ1-1; CDR3: CASTGYEAFF; DNA: TGTGCCAGTACAGGCTATGAAGCTTTCTTT
length: 17; size: -; D: -; V: TRBV9; J: TRBJ2-1; CDR3: CASSGTVTRFDYNEQFF; DNA: TGTGCCAGCAGCGGGACAGTTACTAGATTCGACTACAATGAGCAGTTCTTC
length: 16; size: -; D: -; V: TRBV4-2; J: TRBJ2-5; CDR3: CASSQDGGGPQETQYF; DNA: TGTGCCAGCAGCCAAGATGGGGGGGGGCCCCAAGAGACCCAGTACTTC
length: 16; size: -; D: -; V: TRBV27; J: TRBJ2-3; CDR3: CASSLFGHFTTDTQYF; DNA: TGTGCCAGCAGTTTATTCGGTCATTTTACCACAGATACGCAGTATTTT
length: 15; size: -; D: TRBD1; V: TRBV24-1; J: TRBJ2-5; CDR3: CATGSTGSGQETQYF; DNA: TGTGCCACCGGTTCGACAGGGTCTGGTCAAGAGACCCAGTACTTC
length: 15; size: -; D: -; V: TRBV9; J: TRBJ2-3; CDR3: CASSASQGLGDTQYF; DNA: TGTGCCAGCAGCGCCAGTCAGGGCCTCGGGGATACGCAGTATTTT
length: 15; size: -; D: TRBD2; V: TRBV5-5; J: TRBJ2-7; CDR3: CASSFGSGRHNEQYF; DNA: TGTGCCAGCAGCTTCGGGAGCGGGAGGCATAACGAGCAGTACTTC
length: 15; size: -; D: -; V: TRBV7-3; J: TRBJ2-7; CDR3: CASSLTTSPTYEQYF; DNA: TGTGCCAGCAGCTTAACCACTAGCCCCACCTACGAGCAGTACTTC
length: 14; size: -; D: -; V: TRBV12-5; J: TRBJ2-7; CDR3: CASGPQDSTYEQYF; DNA: TGTGCTAGTGGTCCCCAGGATTCCACCTACGAGCAGTACTTC
length: 13; size: -; D: -; V: TRBV7-9; J: TRBJ2-7; CDR3: CASSLVGGYEQYF; DNA: TGTGCCAGCAGCTTAGTCGGGGGCTACGAGCAGTACTTC
length: 15; size: -; D: TRBD2; V: TRBV5-1; J: TRBJ2-5; CDR3: CASSLVAGAEETQYF; DNA: TGCGCCAGCAGCTTGGTAGCGGGAGCAGAAGAGACCCAGTACTTC
length: 13; size: -; D: -; V: TRBV12-3/TRBV12-4; J: TRBJ2-7; CDR3: CASSRSRGYEQYF; DNA: TGTGCCAGCAGCCGAAGCAGGGGCTACGAGCAGTACTTC
length: 15; size: -; D: TRBD2; V: TRBV5-4; J: TRBJ2-1; CDR3: CASSSRTSGDNEQFF; DNA: TGTGCCAGCAGCTCCCGGACTAGCGGGGACAATGAGCAGTTCTTC
length: 12; size: -; D: -; V: TRBV18; J: TRBJ2-7; CDR3: CASSPQGDEQYF; DNA: TGTGCCAGCTCACCACAGGGGGACGAGCAGTACTTC
length: 15; size: -; D: -; V: TRBV4-1; J: TRBJ2-7; CDR3: CASSPGPGYSYEQYF; DNA: TGCGCCAGCAGCCCCGGCCCAGGATACTCCTACGAGCAGTACTTC
length: 14; size: -; D: -; V: TRBV28; J: TRBJ2-1; CDR3: CASSLLGGSNEQFF; DNA: TGTGCCAGCAGTTTATTGGGAGGCTCCAATGAGCAGTTCTTC
length: 14; size: -; D: TRBD2; V: TRBV9; J: TRBJ2-7; CDR3: CASSREASLYEQYF; DNA: TGTGCCAGCAGCCGGGAGGCCTCCCTCTACGAGCAGTACTTC
length: 14; size: -; D: TRBD2; V: TRBV28; J: TRBJ2-1; CDR3: CASSLLNVGRKQFF; DNA: TGTGCCAGCAGTTTGTTAAATGTCGGGAGGAAGCAGTTCTTC
length: 16; size: -; D: TRBD1; V: TRBV5-5; J: TRBJ1-6; CDR3: CASSNQPGQVNSPLHF; DNA: TGTGCCAGCAGCAATCAACCGGGACAGGTGAATTCACCCCTCCACTTT
length: 13; size: -; D: -; V: TRBV29-1; J: TRBJ2-7; CDR3: CSVVGRGDYEQYF; DNA: TGCAGCGTTGTGGGGAGGGGGGACTACGAGCAGTACTTC